The entry that follows covers one TCR beta chain sequence. The CDR3 runs to 17 residues. Deletions cut 5 bases from V and 1 base from J, with 17 bases between. Germline values: CDR1 MDHEN, CDR2 SYDVKM. The assay was immunoSEQ multiplex PCR, and TCRdb's table has in-frame clones only and misses some. The sample consists of around 400,000 clones, 70% to 90% of them appearing once. This sample is part of a study of blood T cell repertoires in COVID-19. The V call is TRBV28, the J call TRBJ2-2; D is perhaps TRBD1 (5 bases). This clonotype originated in a woman under 30 who had been exposed to COVID-19. The sample consisted of PBMCs or T cells enriched from blood (not recorded which). In nucleotides, the CDR3 is TGTGCCAGCAGTACCACCGGACACCCCGGGAACACCGGGGAGCTGTTTTTT. This codes for CASSTTGHPGNTGELFF.